A single sample is the source of the 32 T cell receptor beta chains below, sequenced in a study of T-cell reconstitution after alpha-beta-depleted transplantation in children. Construction of the TCRbeta library involved unique molecular identifiers. TCRdb used MiXCR to reprocess the PCR reads, holding one entry per CDR3 protein. Among 95,000 to 120,000 distinct CDR3 sequences listed, 6.4% were seen once. The sample here was PBMCs, mostly from graft donor cells, taken 360 days after TCRalphabeta/CD19-depleted stem cell transplant. The receptors shown here come from a male patient between 2 and 9 years old who had a stem cell transplant for acute lymphoblastic leukemia, so the T cells may come from the graft donor.

This clonotype appeared many times. The chain recombines TRBV5-1 with TRBJ2-5, with 10 bases matching TRBD1. From germline, CDR1 is SGHRS and CDR2 YFSETQ. V dropped 5 bases and J dropped 2; count of bases not matched to a gene: 6. There are 15 residues in the CDR3. This CDR3 is CASRETGGFQETQYF. Here the CDR3 DNA reads TGCGCCAGCAGGGAGACAGGGGGCTTTCAAGAGACCCAGTACTTC.

The rearrangement uses TRBV4-3 and TRBJ1-3, with unresolved D. Trimming took 0 bases from V and 7 from J, leaving 10 bases between them. CDR3 size: 14 residues. Germline CDR1 and CDR2: LGHNA and YSLEER. The CDR3 loop is CASSQEASLNTIYF. CDR3 nucleotide sequence: TGCGCCAGCAGCCAAGAGGCCTCCTTGAACACCATATATTTT.

This clonotype was counted ten times or more. The chain is built from TRBV12-3 or TRBV12-4 and TRBJ2-2; D is ambiguous. V was clipped by 8 bases and J by 2 bases, with 12 bases between them. The length of the CDR3 is 14 residues. This CDR3 is CASLPDGNTGELFF. CDR3 in DNA: TGTGCCAGCCTCCCCGACGGAAACACCGGGGAGCTGTTTTTT.

This chain links TRBV10-3 with TRBJ1-5, with no clear D. V was clipped by 6 bases and J by 3 bases, with 9 bases between them. Germline V gives CDR1 ENHRY, CDR2 SYGVKD. CDR3 size: 13 residues. CDR3 coding DNA: TGTGCCATCAGCCCCGGGGACAATCAGCCCCAGCATTTT. It translates to CAISPGDNQPQHF.

This clonotype was detected many times. V is TRBV27 and J is TRBJ1-1; possibly TRBD1 for D (6 bases). This CDR3 is 15 amino acids long. Germline V gene data show CDR1 as MNHEY and CDR2 as SMNVEV (reference sequence). The germline V and J ends were trimmed by 0 bases and 1 base, with 9 bases remaining between them. The CDR3 region is CASSLSTGGNTEAFF. Written as DNA, the CDR3 is TGTGCCAGCAGTTTATCGACAGGAGGGAACACTGAAGCTTTCTTT.

In its sample, this clonotype was seen many times. CDR3 sequence (DNA): TGTGCCAGCGGGTTTTCCTACGAGCAGTACTTC. Translating gives CASGFSYEQYF. This rearrangement joins TRBV18 to TRBJ2-7; D unclear. Germline CDR1 reads KGHSH; CDR2 reads LQKENI. Trimming removed 8 bases from V and 1 base from J, with 6 bases in between. CDR3 length: 11 amino acids.

The chain joins TRBV2 to TRBJ2-3; D may be TRBD2 (7 bases). Looked up from germline, CDR1 is SNHLY and CDR2 is FYNNEI. The CDR3 spans 15 residues. V was shortened by 3 bases and J by 4 bases, with 14 bases between the two germline ends. The CDR3 protein is CASSEPIGGADTQYF. CDR3 bases: TGTGCCAGCAGTGAGCCGATAGGGGGGGCAGATACGCAGTATTTT.

This clonotype was found many times. V and J are TRBV4-3 and TRBJ1-1; D gene uncertain. V lost 2 bases, J lost 4 bases, and 11 bases lay in between. Per germline, CDR1 LGHNA and CDR2 YSLEER. CDR3 length: 14 amino acids. The CDR3 nucleotides read TGCGCCAGCAGCCAACTTGGTAGAGTCACTGAAGCTTTCTTT. Its translation: CASSQLGRVTEAFF.

To note about this clonotype: This may stem from a read error, because a much larger clone lies one nucleotide away. The CDR3 loop is CASSVLRVVNIQYF. Written as DNA, the CDR3 is TGTGCCAGCAGCGTACTCAGGGTAGTGAACATTCAGTACTTC. The chain couples TRBV7-9 to TRBJ2-4; tentative D call: TRBD1 (5 bases). The length of the CDR3 is 14 residues. Trimming cost V 5 bases and J 7 bases, with 15 bases left between them. Germline V gene sequence: CDR1 SEHNR, CDR2 FQNEAQ (reference sequence).

In this sample, this clonotype turned up many times. The chain is built from TRBV27 and TRBJ2-2; the D gene could be TRBD1 or TRBD2 (5 bases each). Germline CDR1 is MNHEY and CDR2 is SMNVEV (reference sequence). This CDR3 spans 19 amino acids. Deletions cut 5 bases from V and 6 bases from J, with 28 bases between. The CDR3 here is CASSAKFPAGREGAGELFF. CDR3 DNA: TGTGCCAGCAGTGCCAAGTTTCCCGCGGGCAGGGAAGGGGCCGGGGAGCTGTTTTTT.

This clonotype appeared many times. This rearrangement joins TRBV5-1 to TRBJ1-1; D is unresolved. The CDR3 runs to 16 residues. The germline V gene encodes CDR1 SGHRS and CDR2 YFSETQ. V gave up 5 bases and J gave up 2 bases, with 19 bases separating them. The CDR3 sequence is CASRPLLDGYNTEAFF. CDR3 DNA: TGCGCCAGCAGACCCCTTCTCGACGGATACAACACTGAAGCTTTCTTT.

In this sample, this clonotype turned up a few times. The chain carries TRBV27 and TRBJ2-3; D unclear. Germline V gene lookup returns CDR1 MNHEY and CDR2 SMNVEV (reference sequence). This CDR3 contains 11 residues. The V gene lost 5 bases and the J gene lost 11 bases, with 11 bases spanning the gap. The chain's CDR3 is CASSLGPVQYF. Written as DNA, the CDR3 is TGTGCCAGCAGTCTCGGGCCCGTGCAGTATTTT.

The chain is built from TRBV13 and TRBJ2-5; 12 bases are shared with TRBD2. The junction had 8 bases not matched to a gene; V was cut back by 5 bases and J by 10 bases. This CDR3 comprises 14 residues. Germline assignment: CDR1 PRHDT and CDR2 FYEKMQ (reference sequence). The chain's CDR3 is CASSALAGGRDQYF. In nucleotides, the CDR3 is TGTGCCAGCAGCGCACTAGCGGGGGGAAGAGACCAGTACTTC.

The table lists this clonotype with many counts. The V and J genes are TRBV6-2 or TRBV6-3 and TRBJ2-7; possibly TRBD1 for D (6 bases). Germline V gene sequence: CDR1 MNHEY, CDR2 SVGEGT. This CDR3 region has 14 residues. Trimming removed 4 bases from V and 3 bases from J, with 13 bases in between. CDR3 nucleotides: TGTGCCAGCAGTTTTACAGGGTACGTCTACGAGCAGTACTTC. Translation: CASSFTGYVYEQYF.

The rearrangement links TRBV9 to TRBJ1-5, with 8 bases matching TRBD1. The J segment lost 7 bases and the V segment lost 0 bases, leaving 6 bases of the junction unmatched. CDR3 size: 15 residues. Per germline, CDR1 SGDLS and CDR2 YYNGEE. The CDR3 nucleotides are TGTGCCAGCAGCGTAGCGACAGGGGAGGGGCAGCCCCAGCATTTT. This translates into CASSVATGEGQPQHF.

The chain recombines TRBV27 with TRBJ2-5; 7 positions match TRBD1. V shed 5 bases, J shed 5 bases, and the junction held 11 bases outside the gene matches. Germline-derived CDR1 and CDR2 are MNHEY and SMNVEV (reference sequence). This CDR3 has 15 amino acids. The CDR3 DNA reads as TGTGCCAGCAGTCCTCGGACAGGAGCCTGGGAGACCCAGTACTTC. This sequence encodes CASSPRTGAWETQYF.

This clonotype showed up many times. The V gene is TRBV7-9, the J gene TRBJ2-3, with D hard to call. The CDR3 loop spans 15 amino acids. Trimming removed 5 bases at V and 0 bases at J, with 12 bases between. In germline, CDR1 is SEHNR, CDR2 FQNEAQ (reference sequence). In DNA form, the CDR3 reads TGTGCCAGCAGCCCCACGTTCTCTAGCACAGATACGCAGTATTTT. Amino acids: CASSPTFSSTDTQYF. Full variable domain (remainder filled in from reference TRBV7-9 and TRBJ2-3): DTGVSQNPRHKITKRGQNVTFRCDPISEHNRLYWYRQTLGQGPEFLTYFQNEAQLEKSRLLSDRFSAERPKGSFSTLEIQRTEQGDSAMYLCASSPTFSSTDTQYFGPGTRLTVL.

This clonotype was observed at least ten times. The rearrangement joins TRBV29-1 to TRBJ1-2, with 10 bases lining up with TRBD1. The V and J ends lost 4 bases and 2 bases, in that order; junction bases with no gene match: 7. The CDR3 totals 15 residues. Germline V gene sequence: CDR1 SQVTM, CDR2 ANQGSEA. The DNA for the CDR3 is TGCAGCGTTGTCACAGGACAGGGGGGAAACTATGGCTACACCTTC. Protein: CSVVTGQGGNYGYTF. Based on the CDR3 plus reference TRBV29-1 and TRBJ1-2, the full variable domain is SAVISQKPSRDICQRGTSLTIQCQVDSQVTMMFWYRQQPGQSLTLIATANQGSEATYESGFVIDKFPISRPNLTFSTLTVSNMSPEDSSIYLCSVVTGQGGNYGYTFGSGTRLTVV.

This clonotype has a count of ten or more. The chain employs TRBV4-3 and TRBJ1-2, with 9 nucleotides matching TRBD1. Per germline, CDR1 LGHNA and CDR2 YSLEER. The CDR3 has 14 amino acids. Trimming removed 4 bases from V and 8 bases from J; junction bases left unmatched: 8. CDR3 in DNA: TGCGCCAGCAGCCTGGGTACAGGGGGCTGGGGCTACACCTTC. It codes for CASSLGTGGWGYTF.

This clonotype was observed a few times. The J gene is TRBJ2-7, the V gene TRBV20-1; tentative D call: TRBD2 (6 bases). Germline V CDR1 and CDR2: DFQATT, SNEGSKA (reference sequence). The ends were cut back, 5 bases at V and 5 bases at J, with 16 bases in the middle. This CDR3 is 13 amino acids long. This chain's CDR3 is CSAAGPQSHEQYF. The CDR3 DNA reads as TGCAGTGCTGCGGGACCCCAGAGCCACGAGCAGTACTTC.

This clonotype was detected a few times. The chain employs TRBV7-8 and TRBJ2-1; 7 nucleotides align to TRBD2. V lost 5 bases to trimming and J lost 7 bases; unmatched junction nucleotides: 2. Germline lookup yields CDR1 SGHVS and CDR2 FQNEAQ. The CDR3 is 12 amino acids. CDR3 region: CASSHGGNEQFF. The DNA for the CDR3 is TGTGCCAGCAGCCACGGGGGGAATGAGCAGTTCTTC. Supplemented by reference TRBV7-8 and TRBJ2-1, the full variable domain reads GAGVSQSPRYKVAKRGQDVALRCDPISGHVSLFWYQQALGQGPEFLTYFQNEAQLDKSGLPSDRFFAERPEGSVSTLKIQRTQQEDSAVYLCASSHGGNEQFFGPGTRLTVL.

This clonotype was counted many times. This chain connects TRBV27 to TRBJ2-7; TRBD1 agrees at 9 bases. Per the germline V gene, CDR1 is MNHEY and CDR2 is SMNVEV (reference sequence). This CDR3 contains 14 residues. J lost 3 bases, V lost 2 bases, and 2 bases had no gene match. CDR3 in amino acids: CASSLGTGSYEQYF. CDR3 sequence (DNA): TGTGCCAGCAGTTTAGGGACAGGGAGCTACGAGCAGTACTTC.

This clonotype was seen many times. J is TRBJ2-7 and V is TRBV28; possible D gene TRBD2, 5 bases. The V gene lost 2 bases and the J gene lost 0 bases, with 11 bases spanning the gap. The CDR3 runs 15 residues. Germline V CDR1 and CDR2: MDHEN, SYDVKM. The CDR3 DNA sequence: TGTGCCAGCAGTTTAGTGGCGGGTAGCTCCTACGAGCAGTACTTC. Protein: CASSLVAGSSYEQYF.

This clonotype appeared many times. V usage is TRBV10-3 and J usage is TRBJ1-1; D remains unclear. The CDR3 has 14 amino acids. Trimming removed 0 bases at V and 1 base at J, with 6 bases between. CDR1 and CDR2 from the germline V gene are ENHRY and SYGVKD. This chain's CDR3 is CAISESWRNTEAFF. The CDR3 DNA sequence: TGTGCCATCAGTGAGTCGTGGCGGAACACTGAAGCTTTCTTT.

This chain joins TRBV4-3 and TRBJ2-3; D perhaps matches TRBD2 (5 bases). The V and J ends lost 0 bases and 2 bases respectively, with 9 bases between them. This CDR3 has 15 amino acids. Looked up from germline, CDR1 is LGHNA and CDR2 is YSLEER. The CDR3 here is CASSQDGLFTDTQYF. The CDR3 DNA sequence: TGCGCCAGCAGCCAAGACGGACTGTTCACAGATACGCAGTATTTT.

CDR3 in DNA: TGTGCCAGCAGGTCCATTCCGGATAGCCTCTTCCTCTCTGGGGCCAACGTCCTGACTTTC. As protein: CASRSIPDSLFLSGANVLTF. The chain links TRBV6-2 or TRBV6-3 to TRBJ2-6; no definite D call. The CDR3 loop spans 20 amino acids. CDR1 and CDR2 (germline): MNHEY, SVGEGT. The ends were cut back, 6 bases at V and 0 bases at J, with 24 bases in the middle.

There are many counts of this clonotype. This rearrangement joins TRBV11-2 to TRBJ1-1; D gene unclear. The germline V gene has CDR1 SGHAT and CDR2 FQNNGV. CDR3 size: 11 residues. Trimming cost V 10 bases and J 5 bases, with 11 bases left between them. The CDR3 DNA follows: TGTGCCATCCCCCTAGGGACTGAAGCTTTCTTT. Protein product: CAIPLGTEAFF.

This clonotype has at least ten counts. The chain links TRBV12-3 or TRBV12-4 to TRBJ2-5; 8 bases line up with TRBD1. The CDR3 totals 15 residues. V shed 5 bases and J 1 base; nucleotides not matched to a gene: 6. CDR3 protein: CASSQGQGFQETQYF. CDR3 in DNA: TGTGCCAGCAGTCAAGGACAGGGTTTCCAAGAGACCCAGTACTTC.

At least ten counts were recorded for this clonotype. The rearrangement joins TRBV9 to TRBJ2-7, with 9 bases that match TRBD2. CDR1 is SGDLS and CDR2 is YYNGEE in the germline V gene. The CDR3 has 13 amino acids. Trimming cost V 4 bases and J 7 bases; bases outside gene matches: 6. CDR3 DNA: TGTGCCAGCAGCTCGTTACTAGCGGGTGAGCAGTACTTC. This codes for CASSSLLAGEQYF.

This clonotype was observed at least ten times. J is TRBJ1-2 and V is TRBV4-2, with D hard to call. The CDR3 is made up of 16 amino acids. CDR1 LGHNA and CDR2 YNFKEQ come from the germline V gene. Trimming cost V 1 base and J 2 bases, with 14 bases left between them. The DNA of the CDR3 is TGTGCCAGCAGCCAAGTGGCGGAAAACGAGAACTATGGCTACACCTTC. This encodes CASSQVAENENYGYTF.

This clonotype was picked up a small number of times. The chain has TRBV7-2 and TRBJ1-1; D is undetermined. V shed 3 bases and J shed 0 bases, with 8 bases lying between them. This CDR3 contains 14 residues. Germline V lookup: CDR1 SGHTA, CDR2 FQGNSA. The CDR3 DNA is TGTGCCAGCAGCTTGAGACACATGAACACTGAAGCTTTCTTT. This translates into CASSLRHMNTEAFF.

This clonotype was observed a handful of times. The chain uses TRBV5-8 and TRBJ2-7, with 7 positions matching TRBD1. CDR3 length: 14 amino acids. V trimming: 1 base; J trimming: 5 bases; junction bases outside the gene matches: 6. The germline gives CDR1 SGHTS, CDR2 YDEGEE. CDR3: CASSLKAGTDEQYF. In nucleotides, the CDR3 is TGTGCCAGCAGCTTGAAGGCAGGGACAGACGAGCAGTACTTC.